The rows below give T cell receptor beta chains drawn from one sample of a study of T-cell memory formation after mild COVID-19. Each CDR3 protein is one row after TCRdb ran MiXCR on the 5' RACE reads. The table lists about 610,000 distinct CDR3 sequences, roughly 17% of them singletons. Sample: PBMCs or a T cell subset sorted from them (not recorded which). All receptors come from an adult woman who had mild COVID-19 (a few samples of this study predate the infection). Cell type and time point are not known. Each CDR3 is given with its conserved first and last residue. The D gene is left open where the match is weak. For some rows the clone size is stated as once, few or many, or as a class when expanded; others skip it.

NA,NA,TRBJ2-1,TRBV11-2,TGTGCCAGCAGCTTAGCGGGGGCGAAGGGTTACAATGAGCAGTTCTTC,CASSLAGAKGYNEQFF
NA,few,TRBJ2-1,TRBV7-3,TGTGCCAGCAGCCTCTTAGGGGCGGGGTTTCCGGAATACAATGAGCAGTTCTTC,CASSLLGAGFPEYNEQFF
TRBD1,NA,TRBJ1-2,TRBV6-1,TGTGCCAGCAGATTGGACAGGGGGATAAACTATGGCTACACCTTC,CASRLDRGINYGYTF
NA,NA,TRBJ2-7,TRBV2,TGTGCCAGCACCGAACCCGGACAAGCAGACGAGCAGTACTTC,CASTEPGQADEQYF
NA,few,TRBJ1-2,TRBV29-1,TGCAGCGTTGTCAGGGCATCGGACTATGGCTACACCTTC,CSVVRASDYGYTF
NA,NA,TRBJ2-4,TRBV7-2,TGTGCCAGCAGCTTAGATGCTGGGGTCAGGGAGAGGAACATTCAGTACTTC,CASSLDAGVRERNIQYF
TRBD1,few,TRBJ2-5,TRBV7-2,TGTGCCAGCAGCTTAGGGGACAGGGGTTGGGAGACCCAGTACTTC,CASSLGDRGWETQYF
TRBD1,NA,TRBJ2-7,TRBV6-5,TGTGCCAGCAGTTTTGGAGGGACAGGGTCAACCTACGAGCAGTACTTC,CASSFGGTGSTYEQYF
TRBD1,few,TRBJ1-3,TRBV6-5,TGTGCCAGCAGTTACTTCGCCGGGACAGGGGCTGGAAACACCATATATTTT,CASSYFAGTGAGNTIYF
NA,NA,TRBJ2-7,TRBV7-8,TGTGCCAGCAGCGTGACCGGGGCCGCTTCCTACGAGCAGTACTTC,CASSVTGAASYEQYF
TRBD2,NA,TRBJ2-5,TRBV11-2,TGTGCCAGCAGCTTAGTCGGCTTGAGAGGGAGGGAGGAGACCCAGTACTTC,CASSLVGLRGREETQYF
NA,NA,TRBJ1-1,TRBV4-2,TGTGCCAGCAGCCAAGAACGGGGGGCGCAGACTGAAGCTTTCTTT,CASSQERGAQTEAFF
NA,NA,TRBJ1-1,TRBV27,TGTGCCAGCAGTTTATCGGGGGCCAGAGCTGAAGCTTTCTTT,CASSLSGARAEAFF
NA,few,TRBJ1-1,TRBV25-1,TGTGCCAGCAGTTGGACAGAGGGCACTGAAGCTTTCTTT,CASSWTEGTEAFF
NA,NA,TRBJ2-3,TRBV12-3/TRBV12-4,TGTGCCAGCAATCGTGTGTGGTCAGATACGCAGTATTTT,CASNRVWSDTQYF
NA,few,TRBJ2-1,TRBV20-1,TGCAGTGCTAGGGGCTATGCACTAGCAGAAGGGGATGAGCAGTTCTTC,CSARGYALAEGDEQFF
NA,NA,TRBJ2-7,TRBV19,TGTGCCAGTAGTAATTCTCCAGTCGGACGCTACGAGCAGTACTTC,CASSNSPVGRYEQYF
TRBD2,few,TRBJ2-1,TRBV5-5,TGTGCCAGCAGCTTGTTTTCTAGCGGGGGGGTGTACAATGAGCAGTTCTTC,CASSLFSSGGVYNEQFF
TRBD2,NA,TRBJ2-1,TRBV9,TGTGCCAGCAGCGTAGATCTAGCGGGGGCGGATGAGCAGTTCTTC,CASSVDLAGADEQFF